Shown below are 14 T cell receptor beta chains from a single sample sequenced in a study of blood T cell repertoires in COVID-19 (dated by TCRdb to about 2020). The method was the immunoSEQ multiplex PCR assay. TCRdb obtained this table from immuneACCESS and retained in-frame rearrangements with V and J assigned. These tables miss some clones; where compared with another copy, unresolved V genes account for less than half of the shortfall, and the remainder is unexplained. This sample has 35,000 to 45,000 clones in its table, and 80% to 90% of those were observed once. Around 44% of the sample goes to the ten largest clones. Sequencing used peripheral blood. The receptors here all came from a human donor in a cohort sampled during active or convalescent COVID-19. The donor label of this sample is uncertain.

J is TRBJ2-2 and V is TRBV7-2; 7 nucleotides line up with TRBD2. This CDR3 is 15 amino acids long. Trimming at V came to 2 bases and at J to 4 bases, leaving 4 bases not matched to a gene. From germline, CDR1 is SGHTA and CDR2 FQGNSA. The chain's CDR3 is CASSLPGLSTGELFF. CDR3 sequence (DNA): TGTGCCAGCAGCTTACCGGGACTAAGCACCGGGGAGCTGTTTTTT.

The chain uses TRBV24-1 and TRBJ2-1; 7 nucleotides match TRBD2. Germline CDR1 reads KGHDR; CDR2 reads SFDVKD. The CDR3 extends over 15 amino acids. Unmatched junction bases numbered 3, after V lost 3 bases and J lost 2 bases. Here the CDR3 reads CATSDRLAAYNEQFF. CDR3 DNA sequence: TGTGCCACCAGTGATAGGCTAGCGGCCTACAATGAGCAGTTCTTC.

The chain has TRBV24-1 and TRBJ1-2, with TRBD1 matching over 9 bases. The CDR3 covers 15 residues. Germline V gives CDR1 KGHDR, CDR2 SFDVKD. J was trimmed by 2 bases and V by 3 bases; bases with no gene match: 3. The CDR3 nucleotides are TGTGCCACCAGTGATATCGGACAGGGGAACTATGGCTACACCTTC. Its protein product is CATSDIGQGNYGYTF.

In this sample, this clone turned up once. The chain uses TRBV20-1 and TRBJ2-1; the D is unclear. Germline V lookup: CDR1 DFQATT, CDR2 SNEGSKA (reference sequence). This CDR3 has 11 amino acids. V was cut by 6 bases and J by 0 bases, with 3 bases left in between. CDR3 loop: CSASSYNEQFF. CDR3 DNA sequence: TGCAGTGCGAGCTCCTACAATGAGCAGTTCTTC.

CDR3 DNA sequence: TGTGCCAGCAGCTTAACCCGGGGTAATTCACCCCTCCACTTT. This translates into CASSLTRGNSPLHF. The chain couples TRBV7-9 to TRBJ1-6; D uncertain. V lost 2 bases, J lost 6 bases, and 8 bases lay in between. This CDR3 region has 14 residues. Per germline, CDR1 SEHNR and CDR2 FQNEAQ (reference sequence).

This clone showed up just a few times. J is TRBJ2-2 and V is TRBV24-1; tentative D call: TRBD2 (5 bases). The CDR3 contains 15 residues. Germline V gene lookup returns CDR1 KGHDR and CDR2 SFDVKD. Trimming pared 8 bases from V and 0 bases from J, leaving 12 bases between. The CDR3: CATKSSGTNTGELFF. CDR3 DNA sequence: TGTGCCACCAAATCCTCGGGGACGAACACCGGGGAGCTGTTTTTT.

The chain combines TRBV4-3 with TRBJ1-1, with D possibly TRBD1 on 5 matching bases. V gave up 4 bases and J gave up 3 bases, with 12 bases separating them. The CDR3 runs to 14 residues. Looked up from germline, CDR1 is LGHNA and CDR2 is YSLEER. The CDR3 is CASSLGRGDTEAFF. In DNA, the CDR3 is TGCGCCAGCAGCCTTGGACGGGGGGACACTGAAGCTTTCTTT.

The gene calls are TRBV24-1 and TRBJ2-1; D possibly corresponds to TRBD2 (5 bases). Between the trimmed V and J ends, which lost 5 bases and 3 bases, there was a span of 13 bases. Germline values: CDR1 KGHDR, CDR2 SFDVKD. CDR3 length equals 15 residues. The CDR3 loop is CATSVGAVDYNEQFF. The CDR3 DNA is TGTGCCACCAGTGTAGGAGCGGTGGACTACAATGAGCAGTTCTTC.

CDR3 residues: CASSPGPLWEQYF. As DNA, the CDR3 is TGTGCCAGCAGCCCTGGGCCGTTATGGGAGCAGTACTTC. J is TRBJ2-7 and V is TRBV5-6; no clear D gene. Germline V lookup: CDR1 SGHDT, CDR2 YYEEEE. The CDR3 is made up of 13 amino acids. The V end lost 4 bases, the J end lost 7 bases, and 15 bases lay between the germline ends.

This clone was detected a few times. This chain uses TRBV11-2 with TRBJ1-4, with 8 bases identical to TRBD1. Per germline, CDR1 SGHAT and CDR2 FQNNGV. V shed 4 bases, J shed 8 bases, and the junction held 9 bases outside the gene matches. The length of the CDR3 is 15 residues. CDR3 nucleotide sequence: TGTGCCAGCAGCTCAAGGGGGACAGGAGGGGAAAAACTGTTTTTT. It translates to CASSSRGTGGEKLFF. Looking up the rest from reference TRBV11-2 and TRBJ1-4 gives the full variable domain: EAGVAQSPRYKIIEKRQSVAFWCNPISGHATLYWYQQILGQGPKLLIQFQNNGVVDDSQLPKDRFSAERLKGVDSTLKIQPAKLEDSAVYLCASSSRGTGGEKLFFGSGTQLSVL.

This chain links TRBV21-1 with TRBJ2-5; TRBD2 is taken as the D call from the table, unchecked against the DNA. TRBV21-1 is assigned pseudogene status. The CDR3 has 11 residues. The CDR3 region is CASSSFETQYF. The CDR3 nucleotides are TGTGCCAGCAGCTCCTTTGAGACCCAGTACTTC.

This clone is a singleton in its sample. The chain carries TRBV18 and TRBJ2-7; 10 bases match TRBD2. With V trimmed by 5 bases and J by 0 bases, 7 bases remained unmatched. Germline-derived CDR1 and CDR2 are KGHSH and LQKENI. This CDR3 has 16 amino acids. The DNA for the CDR3 is TGTGCCAGCTCAACCTTCCCTAGCGGGAGCTCCTACGAGCAGTACTTC. As protein: CASSTFPSGSSYEQYF. Full variable domain (outside the CDR3, taken from reference TRBV18 and TRBJ2-7): NAGVMQNPRHLVRRRGQEARLRCSPMKGHSHVYWYRQLPEEGLKFMVYLQKENIIDESGMPKERFSAEFPKEGPSILRIQQVVRGDSAAYFCASSTFPSGSSYEQYFGPGTRLTVT.

The V and J genes are TRBV5-5 and TRBJ2-5; D ambiguous. The V end was cut by 1 base, the J end by 1 base, with 8 bases between. Germline CDR1 and CDR2: SGHKS and YYEKEE (reference sequence). This CDR3 has 14 amino acids. In DNA, the CDR3 is TGTGCCAGCAGCTTGCAGGTGGTCCAAGAGACCCAGTACTTC. Protein sequence: CASSLQVVQETQYF.

The chain joins TRBV7-9 to TRBJ1-4; D is undetermined. The CDR3 is made up of 12 amino acids. Germline V lookup: CDR1 SEHNR, CDR2 FQNEAQ (reference sequence). Trimming pared 4 bases from V and 4 bases from J, leaving 4 bases between. In DNA, the CDR3 is TGTGCCAGCAGCTCCTATAATGAAAAACTGTTTTTT. Protein sequence: CASSSYNEKLFF.